This entry concerns a single TCR beta chain. Its binding antigen is unknown. Within one base of it there is no much larger clone, and no base qualities were kept. The sample comes from a study of Ad26.COV2.S vaccination and SARS-CoV-2 variants (dated by TCRdb to the early 2020s). Background for the entire study: Donors in the vaccine arm were drawn from COV1001, a multicentre, randomized, double-blind, placebo-controlled phase I-IIa trial testing Ad26.COV2.S in healthy adults. Ad26.COV2.S was administered intramuscularly at 5 x 10^10 or 1 x 10^11 viral particles, either as a single shot or as two shots given 56 days apart. The specificity and breadth of SARS-CoV-2-reactive T cell receptors after Ad26.COV2.S vaccination were assessed by TCRbeta repertoire sequencing. The TCR-sequenced set comprised around 30 samples: some 20 Ad26.COV2.S vaccine recipients, 5 placebo recipients and 8 SARS-CoV-2 convalescent individuals. Trial participants were randomized into five groups of five: low-dose or high-dose Ad26.COV2.S given once or twice, or placebo on both occasions. Throughout the experiments and outcome assessment, investigators stayed blinded to trial group allocation.

The intended sense of this specimen's treatment or condition label: roughly 20 received Ad26.COV2.S at low or high dose, single or two shots; 5 received placebo; per-sample allocation not given. For vaccine and placebo recipients, repertoires were sequenced using samples collected on day 63 after the first injection. Between 29 July and 7 August 2020, Cohort 1b enrolled around 25 adults aged 18-55 years at one site in Boston, USA. Ad26.COV2.S was a replication-incompetent adenovirus type 26 vector expressing a prefusion-stabilized SARS-CoV-2 spike protein from the original Wuhan strain. TCRbeta CDR3 regions were sequenced with the immunoSEQ Assay. After extraction, genomic DNA underwent amplification by bias-controlled multiplex PCR, followed by high-throughput sequencing. In the paper's pipeline: To quantify the absolute abundance of every unique TCRbeta CDR3 region, sequences were collapsed and filtered. T cell fraction was estimated by normalization of TCRbeta template counts to usable DNA, with usable DNA being measured through amplification of reference genes present in all nucleated cells. Repertoire TCRs were annotated as SARS-CoV-2-specific when V gene, CDR3 amino acid sequence and J gene were exactly matched to a known reactive TCR set. The reference SARS-CoV-2 TCR set was derived from MIRA and filtered for enrichment in COVID-19-positive ImmuneCODE repertoires, a step that removed public or cross-reactive TCRs. Based on the MIRA antigens, annotated TCRs were further analysed at the level of specific ORF or position within ORF. Breadth was defined as the number of annotated unique rearrangements divided by the total number of unique productive rearrangements, and depth was defined as the summed frequency of the annotated unique rearrangements. Two-sided Wilcoxon rank-sum tests were applied when comparing TCR breadth between groups. TCRdb's version of the immuneACCESS table is confined to in-frame rearrangements and falls short of the full clone set. An unresolved V gene accounts for under half of the shortfall where checked; the remainder is of unknown origin. V and J calls and clone size are copied from that table; D and trimming were computed from the DNA. The sample records under 600,000 clones, roughly nine tenths of which are singletons. Approximately 1.7% of the sample goes to the ten largest clones.

Results the study describes overall, beyond this receptor: Compared with placebo recipients, Ad26.COV2.S recipients showed higher spike-specific TCR breadth (P = 0.0014). Non-spike TCR breadth was comparable between vaccine and placebo recipients, consistent with the vaccine containing only spike. According to the authors, total T cell responses may have been underestimated by the TCR breadth and depth analyses. The study lacked the statistical power to compare responses across vaccine doses or regimens. After vaccination, spike-specific CD8+ and CD4+ T cell responses were reported to show substantial breadth.

Via the germline V gene, CDR1 is KGHDR and CDR2 SFDVKD. Trimmed from V: 4 bases; trimmed from J: 5 bases; junction bases lacking a gene match: 7. CDR3 length: 15 amino acids, cysteine to phenylalanine. CDR3 DNA is the only sequence kept; it has 45 bases, read in frame from the first base. The sample in question was peripheral blood, obtained in a trial of Ad26.COV2.S vaccine versus placebo. The source is a person between 18 and 60 years old who received the Ad26.COV2.S COVID-19 vaccine or a placebo. The chain was built from TRBV24-1 and TRBJ2-5; 9 central nucleotides agree with TRBD1. The DNA reads TGTGCCACCAGTGAACTACAGGGGGCGAAGGAGACCCAGTACTTC. The translation is CATSELQGAKETQYF.